A selection of T cell receptor beta chains follows, all from one sample in a study of blood T cell repertoires in COVID-19. Sequencing was performed with immunoSEQ multiplex PCR; in TCRdb, only in-frame clones are kept and a portion is missing. Of some 73,000 clones listed, over 70% were seen once; the top ten hold approximately 20%. Sample: peripheral blood. These receptors all come from a man aged 60 to 69 with acute or convalescent COVID-19. CDR3s include the opening cysteine and the closing phenylalanine or tryptophan. A D gene is named only where the DNA matches it firmly. Size is stated for part of the rows, as once, few or many counts, or as a class when the clone is expanded.

v_call,j_call,d_call,clone_size,cdr3_aa,cdr3_nt
TRBV2,TRBJ1-2,TRBD1,-,CASTPQGASDGYTF,TGTGCCAGCACCCCGCAGGGGGCGAGCGATGGCTACACCTTC
TRBV5-1,TRBJ2-2,-,-,CASSSRGVSGELFF,TGCGCCAGCAGCAGCAGGGGCGTTTCCGGGGAGCTGTTTTTT
TRBV6-5,TRBJ2-2,TRBD1,once,CASSSDRGGELFF,TGTGCCAGCAGTTCAGACAGGGGCGGGGAGCTGTTTTTT
TRBV18,TRBJ1-1,-,few,CASSPSRQNTEAFF,TGTGCCAGCTCACCATCCCGACAGAACACTGAAGCTTTCTTT
TRBV7-3,TRBJ1-2,-,few,CASRSYNRDLSGYTF,TGTGCCAGCAGATCATACAACAGGGATCTAAGCGGCTACACCTTC
TRBV7-9,TRBJ2-1,-,-,CASSLMRNEQFF,TGTGCCAGCAGCTTAATGCGGAATGAGCAGTTCTTC
TRBV23-1,TRBJ2-7,-,-,CASCGKSLYYEQYF,TGCGCCAGCTGCGGGAAGTCCCTCTACTACGAGCAGTACTTC
TRBV2,TRBJ2-3,TRBD1,once,CASMRQGLRDTQYF,TGTGCCAGCATGAGACAGGGCTTGCGAGATACGCAGTATTTT
TRBV19,TRBJ2-1,TRBD2,-,CASSRTSGSGEQFF,TGTGCCAGTAGTAGGACTAGCGGGAGTGGTGAGCAGTTCTTC
TRBV5-4,TRBJ2-3,TRBD2,-,CASSPGLAGGVLSTDTQYF,TGTGCCAGCAGCCCGGGACTAGCGGGGGGGGTACTTAGCACAGATACGCAGTATTTT
TRBV19,TRBJ2-7,-,few,CASSTAIAYEQYF,TGTGCCAGTAGTACCGCGATTGCCTACGAGCAGTACTTC
TRBV3-1/TRBV3-2,TRBJ2-5,-,-,CASIDRSGGETQYF,TGTGCCAGCATCGACAGGAGTGGGGGAGAGACCCAGTACTTC
TRBV10-3,TRBJ2-5,-,-,CAIMGAGEETQYF,TGTGCCATCATGGGGGCAGGGGAAGAGACCCAGTACTTC
TRBV5-1,TRBJ2-5,TRBD1,-,CASSLRDSLQETQYF,TGCGCCAGCAGCTTGAGGGACAGCCTCCAAGAGACCCAGTACTTC
TRBV2,TRBJ2-7,-,-,CASSEGGRADEQYF,TGTGCCAGCAGTGAAGGGGGCAGGGCGGACGAGCAGTACTTC
TRBV30,TRBJ1-4,TRBD1,-,CAWSEDVQGGKLFF,TGTGCCTGGAGCGAGGATGTACAGGGGGGAAAACTGTTTTTT
TRBV11-2,TRBJ2-6,-,-,CASSLTGLGANVLTF,TGTGCCAGCAGCCTCACAGGGCTAGGGGCCAACGTCCTGACTTTC
TRBV5-4,TRBJ2-5,-,-,CASSLGQPKGGQETQYF,TGTGCCAGCAGCTTGGGACAGCCAAAGGGTGGGCAAGAGACCCAGTACTTC
TRBV5-4,TRBJ2-1,TRBD2,-,CASSRVAGGRLNEQFF,TGTGCCAGCAGCCGGGTAGCGGGAGGTCGTCTCAATGAGCAGTTCTTC
TRBV5-4,TRBJ2-3,TRBD2,few,CASSLGGGITDTQYF,TGTGCCAGCAGCTTGGGCGGGGGGATCACAGATACGCAGTATTTT
TRBV2,TRBJ2-7,-,-,CASRERTVIYEQYF,TGTGCCAGCAGGGAACGGACAGTCATCTACGAGCAGTACTTC
TRBV5-4,TRBJ2-2,TRBD1,-,CASSWPTGNTGELFF,TGTGCCAGCAGCTGGCCGACAGGGAATACCGGGGAGCTGTTTTTT
TRBV5-1,TRBJ2-7,TRBD2,-,CASSSSGSGYEQYF,TGCGCCAGCAGTAGCAGCGGGAGCGGATACGAGCAGTACTTC
TRBV19,TRBJ2-1,-,-,CASSRGAGVSYNEQFF,TGTGCCAGTAGTAGGGGGGCGGGAGTCTCCTACAATGAGCAGTTCTTC
TRBV18,TRBJ1-1,TRBD1,-,CASSPRTGANTEAFF,TGTGCCAGCTCACCGCGCACAGGGGCGAACACTGAAGCTTTCTTT
TRBV30,TRBJ2-1,TRBD2,-,CAWRVAGAGEQFF,TGTGCCTGGAGGGTAGCGGGAGCGGGTGAGCAGTTCTTC
TRBV19,TRBJ2-4,-,-,CASRETGTGNIQYF,TGTGCCAGTAGAGAGACCGGGACTGGAAACATTCAGTACTTC
TRBV7-2,TRBJ2-2,TRBD2,-,CASKTSGGIGELFF,TGTGCCAGCAAGACTAGCGGGGGGATCGGGGAGCTGTTTTTT
TRBV19,TRBJ1-4,-,-,CASSPGVGTNEKLFF,TGTGCCAGTAGCCCAGGGGTCGGGACTAATGAAAAACTGTTTTTT
TRBV5-1,TRBJ2-6,-,few,CASSLRTVGANVLTF,TGCGCCAGCAGCTTACGGACAGTTGGGGCCAACGTCCTGACTTTC
TRBV12-5,TRBJ2-4,TRBD2,once,CASALRTSGRADIQYF,TGTGCTAGTGCCCTGAGGACTAGCGGGAGGGCTGACATTCAGTACTTC
TRBV18,TRBJ1-2,-,-,CASSPITGANYGYTF,TGTGCCAGCTCACCTATAACGGGAGCTAACTATGGCTACACCTTC
TRBV19,TRBJ1-4,TRBD1,-,CASTPGQGQVFF,TGTGCCAGTACTCCGGGACAGGGTCAAGTGTTTTTT
TRBV6-1,TRBJ1-4,TRBD1,few,CASSEGPNRGWAFATNEKLFF,TGTGCCAGCAGTGAAGGACCTAACAGGGGATGGGCCTTCGCGACTAATGAAAAACTGTTTTTT
TRBV11-1,TRBJ1-1,TRBD1,-,CASSWTGGVAEAFF,TGTGCCAGCAGCTGGACAGGGGGCGTCGCTGAAGCTTTCTTT
TRBV7-3,TRBJ2-1,-,-,CASSLSRPDSSEQFF,TGTGCCAGCAGCTTATCGCGGCCCGACTCCTCCGAGCAGTTCTTC
TRBV27,TRBJ2-1,TRBD1,once,CASSPGTGFPAEQFF,TGTGCCAGCAGCCCCGGGACAGGGTTCCCCGCCGAGCAGTTCTTC
TRBV5-1,TRBJ1-6,-,-,CASTLGVPPSPLHF,TGCGCCAGCACCCTCGGAGTTCCCCCGTCACCCCTCCACTTT
TRBV24-1,TRBJ1-3,-,few,CATSDLNFTVVNTIYF,TGTGCCACCAGTGATTTAAACTTCACCGTCGTGAACACCATATATTTT
TRBV7-8,TRBJ1-2,-,-,CASSWQANYGYTF,TGTGCCAGCAGCTGGCAAGCTAACTATGGCTACACCTTC
TRBV10-3,TRBJ1-5,-,-,CAISEEGIGNQPQHF,TGTGCCATCAGTGAGGAGGGCATCGGCAATCAGCCCCAGCATTTT
TRBV3-1/TRBV3-2,TRBJ1-6,-,few,CASSQDTGSNSPLHF,TGTGCCAGCAGCCAAGACACAGGGTCAAATTCACCCCTCCACTTT
TRBV15,TRBJ1-3,TRBD1,few,CATSRGWLDRGLGGNTIYF,TGTGCCACCAGCAGAGGGTGGCTTGACAGGGGGCTAGGAGGAAACACCATATATTTT
TRBV24-1,TRBJ2-1,-,-,CATSDPTGTDYNEQFF,TGTGCCACCAGTGACCCGACAGGTACCGACTACAATGAGCAGTTCTTC
TRBV3-1/TRBV3-2,TRBJ2-6,TRBD2,-,CASSPLAGVSSGANVLTF,TGTGCCAGCAGCCCTTTAGCGGGGGTAAGCTCTGGGGCCAACGTCCTGACTTTC
TRBV4-1,TRBJ1-4,TRBD1,-,CASSQEGTGDVGKLFF,TGCGCCAGCAGCCAAGAAGGGACAGGGGACGTCGGGAAACTGTTTTTT
TRBV25-1,TRBJ2-4,TRBD1,-,CASSGSPGQGINIQYF,TGTGCCAGCAGTGGCTCCCCGGGACAGGGAATAAACATTCAGTACTTC
TRBV6-5,TRBJ2-7,TRBD1,-,CASKDTGTGGYEQYF,TGTGCCAGCAAAGACACCGGGACAGGAGGGTACGAGCAGTACTTC
TRBV24-1,TRBJ1-1,TRBD1,-,CATSASPGQEAFF,TGTGCCACCAGTGCCTCACCGGGACAGGAAGCTTTCTTT
TRBV4-1,TRBJ1-1,TRBD1,once,CASSRGQGGSDTEAFF,TGCGCCAGCAGCCGCGGACAGGGTGGGTCGGACACTGAAGCTTTCTTT
TRBV5-5,TRBJ1-5,-,few,CASSLVAPRDQPQHF,TGTGCCAGCAGCTTGGTAGCCCCCAGGGATCAGCCCCAGCATTTT
TRBV6-2/TRBV6-3,TRBJ2-2,-,-,CASSPSYGGELFF,TGTGCCAGCAGCCCATCTTACGGCGGGGAGCTGTTTTTT
TRBV24-1,TRBJ2-1,-,-,CATSDFPTLTSLNEQFF,TGTGCCACCAGTGATTTCCCGACTCTCACAAGCCTCAATGAGCAGTTCTTC
TRBV19,TRBJ1-1,TRBD1,few,CASGRDRSGAEAFF,TGTGCCAGCGGCAGGGACAGGTCGGGCGCTGAAGCTTTCTTT